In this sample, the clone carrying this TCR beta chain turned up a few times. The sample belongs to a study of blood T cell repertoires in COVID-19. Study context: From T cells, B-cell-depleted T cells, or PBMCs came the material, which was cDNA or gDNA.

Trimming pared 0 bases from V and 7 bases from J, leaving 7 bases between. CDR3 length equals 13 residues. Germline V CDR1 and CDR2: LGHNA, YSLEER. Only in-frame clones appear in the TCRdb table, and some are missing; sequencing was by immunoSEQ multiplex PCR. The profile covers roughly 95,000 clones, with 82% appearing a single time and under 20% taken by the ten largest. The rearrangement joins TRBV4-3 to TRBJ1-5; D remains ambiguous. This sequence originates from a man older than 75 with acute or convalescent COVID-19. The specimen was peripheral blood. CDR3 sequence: CASSQDPVQPQHF. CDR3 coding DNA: TGCGCCAGCAGCCAAGATCCGGTACAGCCCCAGCATTTT.